A selection of T cell receptor beta chains follows, all from one sample in a study of blood T cell repertoires in COVID-19. The repertoire was sequenced with immunoSEQ multiplex PCR; TCRdb's copy has only in-frame clones and lacks some. The data hold 250,000 to 300,000 clones, with around 84% observed a single time. Sequenced material: PBMCs or T cells enriched from blood (not recorded which). These TCRs come from a middle-aged man who had been exposed to COVID-19. The conserved cysteine and the conserved F or W are not part of the CDR3 here.

J: TRBJ2-1; V: TRBV7-2; CDR3: ASSSGLAGVEQF
J: TRBJ2-7; V: TRBV6-6; CDR3: ASSSRGTSVYEQY
J: TRBJ2-1; V: TRBV7-9; CDR3: ASSLVAGGQSNEQF
J: TRBJ1-5; V: TRBV5-1; CDR3: ASSLRGSGPQH
J: TRBJ1-3; V: TRBV19; CDR3: ASSIRFFDTIY
J: TRBJ1-2; V: TRBV5-1; CDR3: ASSLGWGPDNGYT
J: TRBJ1-3; V: TRBV3-1/TRBV3-2; CDR3: ASSPRQGGSGNTIY
J: TRBJ1-2; V: TRBV4-2; CDR3: ASSQVGTGGYGYT
J: TRBJ1-1; V: TRBV29-1; CDR3: SVKGGGNTEAF
J: TRBJ1-4; V: TRBV3-1/TRBV3-2; CDR3: ASSPTGGPNEKLF
J: TRBJ1-6; V: TRBV6-6; CDR3: ASSYYQSPLH
J: TRBJ2-7; V: TRBV10-3; CDR3: AIRGTGQGGEQY
J: TRBJ1-4; V: TRBV19; CDR3: ASSFPGQALNEKLF
J: TRBJ1-2; V: TRBV25-1; CDR3: ASSEFGHGYGYT
J: TRBJ2-5; V: TRBV6-5; CDR3: ASSYSKGTRETQY
J: TRBJ2-7; V: TRBV19; CDR3: ASSIGTGPYEQY
J: TRBJ2-2; V: TRBV5-4; CDR3: ASSLVGVEGSYPGELF
J: TRBJ2-1; V: TRBV5-1; CDR3: ASSLAIRVGEQF
J: TRBJ1-5; V: TRBV4-1; CDR3: ASSQAERQPQH
J: TRBJ2-6; V: TRBV7-3; CDR3: ASSLTGRSGANVLT
J: TRBJ2-5; V: TRBV7-9; CDR3: ASSFGQGTETQY
J: TRBJ1-1; V: TRBV6-5; CDR3: ASRYVGNTEAF
J: TRBJ2-7; V: TRBV3-1/TRBV3-2; CDR3: ASSGANLLPDEQY
J: TRBJ2-1; V: TRBV24-1; CDR3: ATSDLRDSSEQF
J: TRBJ2-7; V: TRBV7-6; CDR3: ASSLLSSGRAGGQY
J: TRBJ1-2; V: TRBV15; CDR3: ATSRDRLYGYT
J: TRBJ2-1; V: TRBV6-5; CDR3: ASSFKSGASYNEQF
J: TRBJ2-1; V: TRBV3-1/TRBV3-2; CDR3: ASSQSPLSPTGDEQF
J: TRBJ2-7; V: TRBV4-1; CDR3: ASSQVERGLAGVEQY
J: TRBJ2-1; V: TRBV27; CDR3: ASSFNSGRVYNEQF
J: TRBJ1-2; V: TRBV6-1; CDR3: ASSDGHGYT
J: TRBJ2-1; V: TRBV11-3; CDR3: ASSLIQGLRNEQF
J: TRBJ1-1; V: TRBV6-1; CDR3: ASSEPTVNTEAF
J: TRBJ1-1; V: TRBV4-1; CDR3: ASSQSLYRGGTEAF
J: TRBJ1-3; V: TRBV19; CDR3: ASSTQGVSGNTIY
J: TRBJ2-7; V: TRBV7-6; CDR3: ASSSGQTPYEQY
J: TRBJ2-3; V: TRBV10-3; CDR3: AISGLNRASDTQY
J: TRBJ2-2; V: TRBV10-3; CDR3: AISESGLAGASYTGELF
J: TRBJ2-2; V: TRBV5-1; CDR3: ASSLLTSGNTGELF
J: TRBJ2-7; V: TRBV5-1; CDR3: ASTSGGPPYEQY
J: TRBJ1-6; V: TRBV6-5; CDR3: ASSYSGDSYNSPLH
J: TRBJ2-7; V: TRBV18; CDR3: ASSPNQGDEQY
J: TRBJ2-7; V: TRBV7-2; CDR3: ASSLPGMGSYEQY
J: TRBJ1-3; V: TRBV7-6; CDR3: ASSLEGSRNTIY
J: TRBJ2-1; V: TRBV30; CDR3: ARGNNEQF
J: TRBJ1-6; V: TRBV28; CDR3: ASSPPGQSNSPLH
J: TRBJ1-1; V: TRBV12-3/TRBV12-4; CDR3: ASNLDRNTEAF
J: TRBJ2-1; V: TRBV7-2; CDR3: ASSLFDIPQNEQF
J: TRBJ2-1; V: TRBV7-2; CDR3: ASSLRLAAYNEQF
J: TRBJ2-7; V: TRBV18; CDR3: ASSPPGGYLEQY
J: TRBJ2-5; V: TRBV7-3; CDR3: ASSPHRVRERERSQETQY
J: TRBJ2-3; V: TRBV24-1; CDR3: ATMGRREGQFSTDTQY
J: TRBJ1-3; V: TRBV6-5; CDR3: ASSGQARNTIY